Listed here are 30 T cell receptor beta chains from one sample, sequenced in a study of beta chain bispecific antibodies for T cell cancers (dated by TCRdb to 2020 to 2023). The meaning of the sample's treatment or condition label: alpha-CD19 control bispecific (anti-CD19 x anti-CD3). For 2 to 3 days, T cells were expanded from blood mononuclear cells using either the anti-CD3 antibody OKT3 or CD3/CD28 Dynabeads. Paper-wide results and their limitations: Every sequenced sample was a mix of normal T cells and leukemia cell line cells, and most of the targeted TRBV signal originated from the leukemia cells instead of the normal T cells.

The receptor library was made with 5' RACE. The run used an Illumina MiSeq. The raw public reads went through TCRdb reprocessing: fastp at Q25, MiXCR clone calling, in-frame beta chains kept. Identical CDR3 proteins give one entry, which carries the most common genes and DNA. The sample has some 9,000 distinct CDR3 sequences on record, roughly 2.2% of them singletons. The ten largest clones represent approximately 70% of the sample. No antigen is known for these receptors. This sample comprised T cells from a healthy donor cultured with Jurkat leukemia cells, obtained from a culture containing an anti-CD19 bispecific antibody. Receptors originate from a human donor in good health. Some clones in this sample may be carry-over from other donors' samples.

This clonotype was observed many times. The CDR3, as DNA: TGTGCCATCCGACAGGGCTCCTACGAGCAGTACTTC. Translated, it gives CAIRQGSYEQYF. The gene calls are TRBV10-3 and TRBJ2-7, with TRBD1 matching over 7 bases. Germline values: CDR1 ENHRY, CDR2 SYGVKD. Unmatched junction bases numbered 1, after V lost 8 bases and J lost 0 bases. This CDR3 has 12 residues.

This clonotype was counted ten times or more. V gene TRBV29-1 combines with J gene TRBJ1-1; D unresolved. Germline V gene lookup returns CDR1 SQVTM and CDR2 ANQGSEA. The CDR3 length is 12 residues. Trimming took off 1 base at V and 0 bases at J, with 3 bases between the two ends. The CDR3 DNA reads as TGCAGCGTTGAAGCTGTGAACACTGAAGCTTTCTTT. Translation gives CSVEAVNTEAFF. The full variable domain, with the rest looked up from reference TRBV29-1 and TRBJ1-1, is SAVISQKPSRDICQRGTSLTIQCQVDSQVTMMFWYRQQPGQSLTLIATANQGSEATYESGFVIDKFPISRPNLTFSTLTVSNMSPEDSSIYLCSVEAVNTEAFFGQGTRLTVV.

This clonotype was found many times. The chain is built from TRBV3-1 and TRBJ1-1, with D unresolved. The CDR3 is 17 amino acids. V lost 1 base, J lost 3 bases, and 18 bases lay in between. CDR1 and CDR2 (germline): LGHDT, YNNKEL (reference sequence). The CDR3 loop is CASSQVAILTVDTEAFF. CDR3 DNA sequence: TGTGCCAGCAGCCAAGTAGCCATTCTGACCGTAGACACTGAAGCTTTCTTT.

This clonotype came up many times. The rearrangement joins TRBV10-3 to TRBJ1-5; D might be TRBD1 (5 bases). The length of the CDR3 is 13 residues. Between the trimmed V and J ends, which lost 6 bases and 4 bases, there was a span of 10 bases. Germline CDR1 is ENHRY and CDR2 is SYGVKD. DNA for the CDR3: TGTGCCATCAGGGGGGGATTGAATCAGCCCCAGCATTTT. Translating it yields CAIRGGLNQPQHF.

This clonotype is judged medium-sized. The chain uses TRBV20-1 and TRBJ1-2; D call uncertain. The CDR3 runs 16 residues. Trimming shortened V by 0 bases and J by 7 bases, and 21 bases separated the two germline ends. Germline CDR1 is DFQATT and CDR2 is SNEGSKA (reference sequence). CDR3 sequence (DNA): TGCAGTGCTAGAGATACCGCCGAGATTGGGATTTTTGGCTACACCTTC. Its translation is CSARDTAEIGIFGYTF.

This clonotype was seen at least ten times. The chain is built from TRBV20-1 and TRBJ2-3, with D unclear. V was clipped by 3 bases and J by 6 bases, with 7 bases between them. From germline, CDR1 is DFQATT and CDR2 SNEGSKA (reference sequence). The CDR3 sequence is 11 residues long. CDR3 in DNA: TGCAGTGCTAGGAACCGGGATACGCAGTATTTT. Protein: CSARNRDTQYF.

This clonotype occurred a few times. The gene calls are TRBV6-5 and TRBJ2-1, with 7 bases lining up with TRBD2. The CDR3 consists of 13 residues. The germline V gene has CDR1 MNHEY and CDR2 SVGAGI. Trimming removed 8 bases from V and 8 bases from J; junction bases left unmatched: 9. CDR3 sequence: CASHRVGGDEQFF. CDR3 DNA sequence: TGTGCCAGCCATAGGGTGGGGGGGGATGAGCAGTTCTTC.

In its sample, this clonotype was seen many times. J is TRBJ2-1 and V is TRBV6-1, with 9 bases fitting TRBD2. The CDR3 has 13 amino acids. Germline CDR1 is MNHNS and CDR2 is SASEGT. V was pared by 6 bases and J by 8 bases, with 5 bases of the junction left unmatched. This CDR3 is CASRGERGDEQFF. The CDR3 region has the DNA TGTGCCAGCAGGGGAGAGCGGGGGGATGAGCAGTTCTTC.

The sample holds many counts of this clonotype. The chain carries TRBV20-1 and TRBJ1-5, with D uncertain. The CDR3 has 12 residues. Germline CDR1 and CDR2: DFQATT and SNEGSKA (reference sequence). The V gene lost 6 bases and the J gene lost 6 bases, with 12 bases spanning the gap. The CDR3 nucleotides are TGCAGTGCCCCTACCATTGGTCAGCCCCAGCATTTT. Translating it yields CSAPTIGQPQHF.

Ten or more counts support this clonotype. The chain joins TRBV7-8 to TRBJ2-3, with 9 bases matching TRBD2. The junction had 6 bases not matched to a gene; V was cut back by 1 base and J by 4 bases. CDR1 and CDR2 from the germline V gene are SGHVS and FQNEAQ. This CDR3 is built from 16 residues. As DNA, the CDR3 is TGTGCCAGCAGCTTAGGGCGGGGGGGCCGCGCAGATACGCAGTATTTT. Its protein is CASSLGRGGRADTQYF. The variable domain in full, completed from reference TRBV7-8 and TRBJ2-3, reads GAGVSQSPRYKVAKRGQDVALRCDPISGHVSLFWYQQALGQGPEFLTYFQNEAQLDKSGLPSDRFFAERPEGSVSTLKIQRTQQEDSAVYLCASSLGRGGRADTQYFGPGTRLTVL.

The table lists this clonotype with many counts. This sequence joins TRBV27 and TRBJ2-1, with D possibly matching TRBD2 (5 bases). The CDR3 consists of 13 residues. V lost 5 bases to trimming and J lost 7 bases, with 12 bases between them. Germline CDR1 and CDR2: MNHEY and SMNVEV (reference sequence). CDR3 region: CASSTRTLNEQFF. CDR3 sequence (DNA): TGTGCCAGCAGTACTCGGACTTTAAATGAGCAGTTCTTC.

This clonotype was detected ten times or more. The rearrangement uses TRBV12-5 and TRBJ2-1, with no clear D. The V and J ends lost 5 bases and 0 bases respectively, with 8 bases between them. The CDR3 length is 14 residues. Germline V CDR1 and CDR2: LGHNT, FRNRAP. The CDR3 reads CASGPPVSYNEQFF. The CDR3 bases are TGTGCTAGTGGTCCCCCGGTCTCCTACAATGAGCAGTTCTTC.

Concerning this clonotype: It may be a read error: a sequence one base away is much more abundant. V is TRBV27 and J is TRBJ2-3, with D maybe TRBD1 (5 bases). This CDR3 is built from 14 residues. In germline, CDR1 is MNHEY, CDR2 SMNVEV (reference sequence). The CDR3 is CASSWTESTGTQYF. The CDR3 nucleotides are TGTGCCAGCAGTTGGACGGAAAGCACAGGTACGCAGTATTTT.

This clonotype has at least ten counts. The CDR3 reads CASSGSSYEQYF. CDR3 in DNA: TGTGCCAGCAGTGGCTCGTCCTACGAGCAGTACTTC. The V call is TRBV2, the J call TRBJ2-7; D is ambiguous. The CDR3 totals 12 residues. V was shortened by 4 bases and J by 1 base, with 5 bases between the two germline ends. CDR1 and CDR2 from the germline V gene are SNHLY and FYNNEI.

This clonotype occurred many times. V usage is TRBV5-5 and J usage is TRBJ2-7; 7 bases fit TRBD1. Germline V lookup: CDR1 SGHKS, CDR2 YYEKEE (reference sequence). The ends lost 3 bases at V and 2 bases at J; junction bases unmatched: 8. This CDR3 has 15 residues. In DNA form, the CDR3 reads TGTGCCAGCAGCTCGACAGGGAGTAGTGCCTACGAGCAGTACTTC. It codes for CASSSTGSSAYEQYF.

This clonotype was seen many times. The chain uses TRBV18 and TRBJ2-3; possible D gene TRBD2, 6 bases. From germline, CDR1 is KGHSH and CDR2 LQKENI. The ends were cut back, 2 bases at V and 8 bases at J, with 8 bases in the middle. CDR3 length: 12 amino acids. The CDR3 DNA reads as TGTGCCAGCTCACCAATGGAGGGTACGCAGTATTTT. Translated, it gives CASSPMEGTQYF.

There are many counts of this clonotype. The chain recombines TRBV5-1 with TRBJ1-6, with TRBD1 identical over 10 bases. Trimming removed 3 bases from V and 1 base from J; junction bases left unmatched: 4. The germline V gene has CDR1 SGHRS and CDR2 YFSETQ. The CDR3 covers 17 residues. CDR3: CASSSDRGLSYNSPLHF. CDR3 nucleotide sequence: TGCGCCAGCAGCTCTGACAGGGGGCTTTCCTATAATTCACCCCTCCACTTT.

This clonotype was counted ten times or more. This sequence joins TRBV2 and TRBJ1-2, with D unresolved. The ends were cut back, 0 bases at V and 9 bases at J, with 26 bases in the middle. Germline V gene data show CDR1 as SNHLY and CDR2 as FYNNEI. CDR3 length: 18 amino acids. CDR3 in amino acids: CASSEALFLGDDGGSYTF. The CDR3 DNA reads as TGTGCCAGCAGTGAAGCCCTTTTCCTCGGGGATGATGGTGGTAGCTACACCTTC.

This clonotype was seen ten or more times. J is TRBJ2-2 and V is TRBV12-3 or TRBV12-4, with D possibly TRBD2 on 5 matching bases. Trimming pared 10 bases from V and 7 bases from J, leaving 16 bases between. The CDR3 is 13 amino acids. CDR3 sequence (DNA): TGTGCCACCGAACTACAAGCGGACGGGGAGCTGTTTTTT. Its protein is CATELQADGELFF.

There are a few counts of this clonotype. The chain recombines TRBV15 with TRBJ2-7; maybe TRBD2 (5 bases). The ends were cut back, 0 bases at V and 5 bases at J, with 14 bases in the middle. The germline CDR1 and CDR2 sequences are LNHNV and YYDKDF (reference sequence). This CDR3 is built from 15 residues. CDR3 sequence (DNA): TGTGCCACCAGCAGAGATCGCGGGCCTGAAAACGAGCAGTACTTC. Encoded protein: CATSRDRGPENEQYF.

Ten or more counts support this clonotype. V is TRBV11-2 and J is TRBJ2-3, with D perhaps TRBD2 (7 bases). Germline-derived CDR1 and CDR2 are SGHAT and FQNNGV. The V gene lost 3 bases and the J gene lost 4 bases, with 11 bases spanning the gap. The CDR3 consists of 14 residues. As DNA, the CDR3 is TGTGCCAGCAGCTTCCAAGGGGGGGCAGATACGCAGTATTTT. Protein sequence: CASSFQGGADTQYF.

This clonotype was found many times. The CDR3 nucleotides read TGCGCCAGCAGCTTGAGACTGATTAGCTGGCCTAGCACAGATACGCAGTATTTT. Its translation is CASSLRLISWPSTDTQYF. V usage is TRBV5-1 and J usage is TRBJ2-3, with D uncertain. Trimming stripped 1 base from V and 0 bases from J, with 18 bases between. Germline lookup yields CDR1 SGHRS and CDR2 YFSETQ. The CDR3 loop spans 18 amino acids.

In its sample, this clonotype was seen many times. The genes are TRBV7-3 and TRBJ2-2, with TRBD1 identical over 7 bases. Germline lookup yields CDR1 SGHTA and CDR2 FQGTGA. Trimming removed 3 bases from V and 4 bases from J; junction bases left unmatched: 5. This CDR3 region has 15 residues. The CDR3 region is CASSFTGDGTGELFF. DNA of the CDR3: TGTGCCAGCAGCTTCACAGGGGACGGCACCGGGGAGCTGTTTTTT.

Many counts were recorded for this clonotype. The chain uses TRBV6-5 and TRBJ2-1, with D unresolved. Germline lookup yields CDR1 MNHEY and CDR2 SVGAGI. This CDR3 comprises 13 residues. V lost 1 base and J lost 4, with 5 bases in between. The CDR3 nucleotides are TGTGCCAGCAGTTACTACAGATACAATGAGCAGTTCTTC. Its translation: CASSYYRYNEQFF.

This clonotype was seen repeatedly, ten times or more. The chain combines TRBV29-1 with TRBJ1-2; 9 positions agree with TRBD1. The CDR3 is 12 residues long. Germline CDR1 SQVTM, CDR2 ANQGSEA. The junction had 2 bases not matched to a gene; V was cut back by 5 bases and J by 4 bases. CDR3 residues: CSVRDRVYGYTF. In DNA form, the CDR3 reads TGCAGCGTTCGGGACAGGGTCTATGGCTACACCTTC.

There are many counts of this clonotype. This chain links TRBV5-1 with TRBJ2-3, with a possible D match to TRBD2 (6 bases). V gave up 4 bases and J gave up 1 base, with 16 bases separating them. The CDR3 length is 16 residues. Germline V gene sequence: CDR1 SGHRS, CDR2 YFSETQ. The DNA of the CDR3 is TGCGCCAGCAGCCTAAACTCCCCGGGGGGCACAGATACGCAGTATTTT. Its translation: CASSLNSPGGTDTQYF.

This clonotype was seen repeatedly, ten times or more. This sequence joins TRBV18 and TRBJ1-1, with TRBD1 matching over 7 bases. V dropped 3 bases and J dropped 1; count of bases not matched to a gene: 11. The CDR3 extends over 17 amino acids. CDR1 is KGHSH and CDR2 is LQKENI in the germline V gene. The CDR3 coding sequence is TGTGCCAGCTCACCGCAACTCGGGACAGCCCAGAACACTGAAGCTTTCTTT. Translation gives CASSPQLGTAQNTEAFF.

This clonotype was found a few times. V gene TRBV30 combines with J gene TRBJ1-6; D is unclear. The CDR3 spans 12 residues. V was cut by 0 bases and J by 5 bases, with 2 bases left in between. The germline V gene has CDR1 GTSNPN and CDR2 SVGIG (reference sequence). The CDR3 coding sequence is TGTGCCTGGAGTGTACATAATTCACCCCTCCACTTT. As protein: CAWSVHNSPLHF.

This clonotype was picked up many times. The chain carries TRBV29-1 and TRBJ1-2; the match to TRBD1 covers 7 bases. CDR3 length: 15 residues. Germline V gives CDR1 SQVTM, CDR2 ANQGSEA. Unmatched junction bases numbered 8, after V lost 0 bases and J lost 4 bases. The CDR3 DNA follows: TGCAGCGTTGAAGATTGGAGGGGGCCTGGCTATGGCTACACCTTC. It is translated as CSVEDWRGPGYGYTF.

This clonotype was detected many times. This chain connects TRBV18 to TRBJ1-1; D is uncertain. With 3 bases removed from V and 0 bases from J, the gap between germline ends came to 17 bases. There are 17 residues in the CDR3. Germline values: CDR1 KGHSH, CDR2 LQKENI. The DNA for the CDR3 is TGTGCCAGCTCACCGAACCTGACACCACCCATGAACACTGAAGCTTTCTTT. Its translation: CASSPNLTPPMNTEAFF.